This is a list of T cell receptor beta chains from one sample in a study of blood T cell repertoires in COVID-19. Some clones are missing from TCRdb's copy, which holds only in-frame ones; the method was immunoSEQ multiplex PCR. The data contain 300,000 to 350,000 clones, 85% to 90% of them seen just once; the ten biggest clones take up 6% to 8%. The sample taken for sequencing was peripheral blood. The source of these receptors is a woman between 65 and 79 years old with COVID-19, enrolled during active disease. CDR3s include the opening cysteine and the closing phenylalanine or tryptophan. The D gene is left open where the match is weak. Expanded clones are given a class, and other clones once, few, many or no size at all.

d_gene,j_gene,abundance,v_gene,CDR3aa,CDR3nt
-,TRBJ1-5,-,TRBV10-3,CAIQANSNQPQHF,TGTGCCATACAGGCTAATAGCAATCAGCCCCAGCATTTT
TRBD1,TRBJ1-2,-,TRBV6-2/TRBV6-3,CASSTGQSYGYTF,TGTGCCAGCAGCACGGGACAGAGCTATGGCTACACCTTC
-,TRBJ2-1,-,TRBV9,CASSVGGLAYNEQFF,TGTGCCAGCAGCGTAGGGGGGCTGGCCTACAATGAGCAGTTCTTC
-,TRBJ2-5,-,TRBV5-1,CASSLIGSETQYF,TGCGCCAGCAGCTTGATCGGGTCAGAGACCCAGTACTTC
TRBD1,TRBJ2-7,-,TRBV19,CASSMGTGAYEQYF,TGTGCCAGTAGTATGGGGACAGGGGCCTACGAGCAGTACTTC
TRBD2,TRBJ2-3,-,TRBV10-1,CASSDRLAGTDTQYF,TGCGCCAGCAGTGACCGTCTAGCGGGCACAGATACGCAGTATTTT
TRBD2,TRBJ2-5,few,TRBV9,CASSVASGGRETQYF,TGTGCCAGCAGCGTTGCTAGCGGGGGGCGGGAGACCCAGTACTTC
-,TRBJ1-2,-,TRBV29-1,CSVHGGGFNGYTF,TGCAGCGTTCACGGCGGGGGTTTTAATGGCTACACCTTC
-,TRBJ2-2,few,TRBV7-2,CASSLNGGTGELFF,TGTGCCAGCAGCTTAAACGGGGGAACCGGGGAGCTGTTTTTT
TRBD2,TRBJ2-5,-,TRBV7-9,CASRGTRGGTQETQYF,TGTGCCAGCAGAGGGACTAGGGGGGGTACCCAAGAGACCCAGTACTTC
-,TRBJ1-2,-,TRBV20-1,CSARVREGYTF,TGCAGTGCTAGAGTTAGGGAGGGCTACACCTTC
-,TRBJ1-5,-,TRBV24-1,CATSDSGRQGGNQPQHF,TGTGCCACCAGTGATTCGGGGAGGCAGGGAGGCAATCAGCCCCAGCATTTT
TRBD1,TRBJ2-2,-,TRBV5-4,CASSLGQGASGELFF,TGTGCCAGCAGCTTGGGACAGGGGGCGAGCGGGGAGCTGTTTTTT
-,TRBJ1-2,few,TRBV4-1,CASSPLGFYGYTF,TGCGCCAGCAGCCCGTTGGGCTTCTATGGCTACACCTTC
-,TRBJ2-5,-,TRBV24-1,CATSGGAYQETQYF,TGTGCCACCAGTGGAGGCGCGTACCAAGAGACCCAGTACTTC
TRBD1,TRBJ2-7,-,TRBV28,CASSLGTVSSYEQYF,TGTGCCAGCAGTTTAGGGACAGTGAGTTCCTACGAGCAGTACTTC
TRBD1,TRBJ1-2,-,TRBV10-3,CAISADRGRDGYTF,TGTGCCATCAGTGCCGACAGGGGGCGCGATGGCTACACCTTC
-,TRBJ2-1,-,TRBV12-3/TRBV12-4,CASSLTSNYEQFF,TGTGCCAGCAGTTTAACTAGCAACTATGAGCAGTTCTTC
-,TRBJ1-2,-,TRBV2,CASSEALGRYGYTF,TGTGCCAGCAGTGAAGCCCTGGGCCGCTATGGCTACACCTTC
-,TRBJ1-3,-,TRBV5-1,CASSLRDSGNTIYF,TGCGCCAGCAGCTTAAGAGACTCTGGAAACACCATATATTTT
-,TRBJ1-1,-,TRBV9,CASSGEGVTEAFF,TGTGCCAGCAGCGGGGAGGGAGTCACTGAAGCTTTCTTT
TRBD1,TRBJ1-5,-,TRBV5-1,CASSLGTGLNQPQHF,TGCGCCAGCAGCTTGGGGACAGGGTTGAATCAGCCCCAGCATTTT
-,TRBJ2-7,-,TRBV5-6,CASSLGRAYEQYF,TGTGCCAGCAGCTTAGGCAGGGCCTACGAGCAGTACTTC
-,TRBJ2-7,-,TRBV9,CASSVVPGSDEQYF,TGTGCCAGCAGCGTAGTGCCGGGGAGCGACGAGCAGTACTTC
TRBD1,TRBJ1-1,few,TRBV9,CASSHPSGPGTGFDTEAFF,TGTGCCAGCAGCCATCCCTCAGGTCCCGGGACAGGGTTCGACACTGAAGCTTTCTTT
TRBD1,TRBJ2-7,-,TRBV5-1,CASSAEGTGIYEQYF,TGCGCCAGCAGCGCGGAGGGGACAGGGATTTACGAGCAGTACTTC
TRBD1,TRBJ1-3,-,TRBV2,CASSVGTGTLSGNTIYF,TGTGCCAGCAGTGTGGGGACAGGGACTCTCTCTGGAAACACCATATATTTT
TRBD2,TRBJ2-1,once,TRBV19,CASSIETSGGRWNEQFF,TGTGCCAGTAGTATAGAAACTAGCGGGGGCCGATGGAATGAGCAGTTCTTC
TRBD2,TRBJ2-3,-,TRBV9,CASSSGGNPSTDTQYF,TGTGCCAGCAGCTCGGGGGGTAACCCTAGCACAGATACGCAGTATTTT
-,TRBJ1-6,once,TRBV28,CASSEVVSPLHF,TGTGCCAGCAGTGAGGTGGTATCACCCCTCCACTTT
TRBD2,TRBJ2-3,-,TRBV5-1,CASSPGGFGGADTQYF,TGCGCCAGCAGCCCGGGGGGATTCGGCGGGGCAGATACGCAGTATTTT
-,TRBJ1-2,-,TRBV6-6,CASSYRLGEGSYGYTF,TGTGCCAGCAGTTATCGGTTAGGGGAGGGGAGCTATGGCTACACCTTC
TRBD2,TRBJ2-1,once,TRBV23-1,CASSQVASGEDEQFF,TGCGCCAGCAGTCAAGTGGCTAGCGGGGAGGATGAGCAGTTCTTC
TRBD1,TRBJ1-4,once,TRBV12-5,CASGADRGLSPNEKLFF,TGTGCTAGTGGTGCAGACAGGGGGCTCTCTCCTAATGAAAAACTGTTTTTT
-,TRBJ1-6,once,TRBV2,CASNLAGNSPLHF,TGTGCCAGCAATCTGGCAGGGAATTCACCCCTCCACTTT
TRBD1,TRBJ2-7,-,TRBV27,CASSLIQGNNYEQYF,TGTGCCAGCAGCCTGATACAGGGGAATAACTACGAGCAGTACTTC
-,TRBJ2-7,-,TRBV19,CASSPGHLYYEQYF,TGTGCCAGTTCCCCCGGACACCTGTACTACGAGCAGTACTTC
TRBD1,TRBJ2-5,-,TRBV6-6,CASSVDRGNLETQYF,TGTGCCAGCAGTGTGGACAGGGGGAATTTAGAGACCCAGTACTTC
TRBD1,TRBJ1-3,-,TRBV3-1/TRBV3-2,CASSSQGQGNTIYF,TGTGCCAGCAGCTCCCAGGGACAGGGAAACACCATATATTTT
-,TRBJ1-1,-,TRBV2,CATPPGEDTEAFF,TGTGCCACCCCCCCGGGGGAGGACACTGAAGCTTTCTTT
TRBD1,TRBJ1-2,-,TRBV6-5,CASMTGHYGYTF,TGTGCCAGCATGACAGGGCACTATGGCTACACCTTC
TRBD1,TRBJ1-4,-,TRBV10-3,CAISGGQGRSNEKLFF,TGTGCCATCAGTGGCGGACAGGGTAGATCTAATGAAAAACTGTTTTTT
TRBD2,TRBJ2-5,-,TRBV7-2,CASSLALGTTETQYF,TGTGCCAGCAGCTTAGCGTTAGGGACTACCGAAACCCAGTACTTC
TRBD1,TRBJ1-1,-,TRBV7-9,CASSLPGQGISEAFF,TGTGCCAGCAGCCTACCGGGACAGGGAATTTCTGAAGCTTTCTTT
TRBD2,TRBJ2-3,-,TRBV2,CASSDPRGTDTQYF,TGTGCCAGCAGTGACCCGCGGGGGACAGATACGCAGTATTTT